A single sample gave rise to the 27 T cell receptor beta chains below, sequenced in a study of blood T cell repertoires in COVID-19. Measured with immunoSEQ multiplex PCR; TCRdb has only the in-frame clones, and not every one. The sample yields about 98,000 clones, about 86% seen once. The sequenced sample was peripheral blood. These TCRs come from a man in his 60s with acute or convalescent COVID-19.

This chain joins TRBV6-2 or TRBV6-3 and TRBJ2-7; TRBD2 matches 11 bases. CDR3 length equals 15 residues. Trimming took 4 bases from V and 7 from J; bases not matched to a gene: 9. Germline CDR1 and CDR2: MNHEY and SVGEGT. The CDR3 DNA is TGTGCCAGCAGTTTGTCTAGCGGGAGGTCGTGGGAGCAGTACGTC. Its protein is CASSLSSGRSWEQYV.

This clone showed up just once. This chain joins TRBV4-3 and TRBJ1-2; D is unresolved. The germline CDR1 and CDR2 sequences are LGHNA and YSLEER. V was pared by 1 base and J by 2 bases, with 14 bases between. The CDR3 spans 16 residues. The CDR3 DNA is TGCGCCAGCAGCCAAGGAGCCCGGGATCAGAACTATGGCTACACCTTC. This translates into CASSQGARDQNYGYTF.

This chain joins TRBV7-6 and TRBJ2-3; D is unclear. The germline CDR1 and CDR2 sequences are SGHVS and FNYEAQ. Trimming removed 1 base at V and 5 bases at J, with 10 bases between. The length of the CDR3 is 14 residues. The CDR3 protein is CASSLEAAGDTQYF. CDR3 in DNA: TGTGCCAGCAGCTTAGAGGCAGCAGGAGATACGCAGTATTTT.

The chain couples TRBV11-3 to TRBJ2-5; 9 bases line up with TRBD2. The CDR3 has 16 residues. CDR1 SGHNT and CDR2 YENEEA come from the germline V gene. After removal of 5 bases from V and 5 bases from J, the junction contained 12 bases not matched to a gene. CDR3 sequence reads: CASSPIGLAGIETQYF. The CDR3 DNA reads TGTGCCAGCAGCCCCATTGGGCTAGCGGGGATCGAGACCCAGTACTTC.

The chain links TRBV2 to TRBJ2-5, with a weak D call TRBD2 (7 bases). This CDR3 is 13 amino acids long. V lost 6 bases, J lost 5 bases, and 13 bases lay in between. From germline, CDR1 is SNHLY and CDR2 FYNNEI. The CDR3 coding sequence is TGTGCCAGCAGGGGGGGGGCGCGGGAGACCCAGTACTTC. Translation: CASRGGARETQYF.

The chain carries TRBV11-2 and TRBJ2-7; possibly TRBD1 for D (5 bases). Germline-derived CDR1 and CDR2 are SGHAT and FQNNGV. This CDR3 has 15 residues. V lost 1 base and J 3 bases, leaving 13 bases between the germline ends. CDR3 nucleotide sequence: TGTGCCAGCAGCTTAGGCACAGGCCGTGGCTACGAGCAGTACGTC. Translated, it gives CASSLGTGRGYEQYV.

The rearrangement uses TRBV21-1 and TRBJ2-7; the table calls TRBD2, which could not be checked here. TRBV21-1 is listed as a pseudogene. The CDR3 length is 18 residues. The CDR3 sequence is CASSKALSLLARLGGCVV. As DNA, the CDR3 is TGTGCCAGCAGCAAAGCGCTCTCCCTTCTAGCGCGTTTAGGCGGTTGTGTTGTC.

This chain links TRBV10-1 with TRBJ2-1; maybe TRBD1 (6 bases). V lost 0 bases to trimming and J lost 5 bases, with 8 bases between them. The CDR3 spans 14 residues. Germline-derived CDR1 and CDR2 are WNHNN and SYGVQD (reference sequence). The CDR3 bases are TGCGCCAGCAGTGAGTCGTCAGGGGACAATGAGCAGTTCTTC. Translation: CASSESSGDNEQFF.

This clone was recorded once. CDR3 DNA: TGTGCCAGCAGCCCGACTAGCGGGGGCTTTAAGCAGTACTTC. It translates to CASSPTSGGFKQYF. This chain links TRBV3-1 (or the pseudogene TRBV3-2) with TRBJ2-7, with 12 bases matching TRBD2. Germline trimming cut 4 bases from V and 8 bases from J; bases unmatched to any gene: 6. This CDR3 is built from 14 residues. The germline V gene encodes CDR1 LGHDT and CDR2 YNNKEL (reference sequence).

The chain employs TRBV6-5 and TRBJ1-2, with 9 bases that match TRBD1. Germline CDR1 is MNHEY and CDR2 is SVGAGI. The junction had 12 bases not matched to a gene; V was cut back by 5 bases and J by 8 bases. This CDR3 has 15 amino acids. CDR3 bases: TGTGCCAGCAGTCCTTACCGACAGGGGGAAGGCGGCTACACCTTC. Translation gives CASSPYRQGEGGYTF.

This chain's CDR3 is CASSVGEWTNEKLFF. The CDR3 nucleotides read TGTGCCAGCAGCGTAGGGGAGTGGACTAATGAAAAACTGTTTTTT. The chain carries TRBV9 and TRBJ1-4, with unresolved D. This CDR3 contains 15 residues. Trimming took 0 bases from V and 2 from J, leaving 8 bases between them. Germline loops: CDR1 SGDLS, CDR2 YYNGEE.

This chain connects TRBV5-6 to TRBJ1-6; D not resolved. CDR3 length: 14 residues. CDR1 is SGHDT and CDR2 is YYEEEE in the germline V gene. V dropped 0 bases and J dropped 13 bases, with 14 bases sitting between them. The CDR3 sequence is CASSLEERVSPLHF. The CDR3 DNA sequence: TGTGCCAGCAGCTTGGAGGAGAGGGTTTCGCCCCTCCACTTT. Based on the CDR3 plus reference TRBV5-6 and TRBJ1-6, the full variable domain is DAGVTQSPTHLIKTRGQQVTLRCSPKSGHDTVSWYQQALGQGPQFIFQYYEEEERQRGNFPDRFSGHQFPNYSSELNVNALLLGDSALYLCASSLEERVSPLHFGNGTRLTVT.

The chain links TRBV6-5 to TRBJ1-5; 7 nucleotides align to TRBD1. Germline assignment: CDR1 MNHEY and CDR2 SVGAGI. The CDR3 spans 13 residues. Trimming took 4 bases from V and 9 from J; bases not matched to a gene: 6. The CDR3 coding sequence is TGTGCCAGCAGTTTCGGACAGGCCACGCCCCAGCATTTT. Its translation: CASSFGQATPQHF.

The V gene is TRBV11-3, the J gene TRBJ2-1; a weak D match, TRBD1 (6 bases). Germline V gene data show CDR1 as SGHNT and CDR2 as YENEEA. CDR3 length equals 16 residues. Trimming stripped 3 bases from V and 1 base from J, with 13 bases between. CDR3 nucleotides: TGTGCCAGCAGCTTGGTACAGGGTATTTCCTACAATGAGCAGTTCTTC. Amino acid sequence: CASSLVQGISYNEQFF.

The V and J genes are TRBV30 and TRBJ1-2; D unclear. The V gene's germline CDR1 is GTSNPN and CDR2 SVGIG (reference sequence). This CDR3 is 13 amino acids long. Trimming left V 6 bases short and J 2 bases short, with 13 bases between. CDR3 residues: CACRPGTNYGYTF. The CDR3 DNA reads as TGTGCCTGCAGGCCGGGAACGAACTATGGCTACACCTTC.

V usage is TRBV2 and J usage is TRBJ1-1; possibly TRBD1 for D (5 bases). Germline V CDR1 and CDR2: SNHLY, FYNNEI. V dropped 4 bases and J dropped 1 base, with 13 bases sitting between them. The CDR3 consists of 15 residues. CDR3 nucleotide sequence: TGTGCCAGCAGTGCGATAGGGGCGAGGAACACTGAAGCTTTCTTT. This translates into CASSAIGARNTEAFF.

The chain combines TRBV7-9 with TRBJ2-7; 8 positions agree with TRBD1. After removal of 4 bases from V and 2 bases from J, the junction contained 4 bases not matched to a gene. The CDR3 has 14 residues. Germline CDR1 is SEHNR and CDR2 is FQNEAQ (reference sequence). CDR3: CASSSGGGAYEQYV. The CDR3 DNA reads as TGTGCCAGCAGCTCAGGGGGCGGCGCCTACGAGCAGTACGTC.

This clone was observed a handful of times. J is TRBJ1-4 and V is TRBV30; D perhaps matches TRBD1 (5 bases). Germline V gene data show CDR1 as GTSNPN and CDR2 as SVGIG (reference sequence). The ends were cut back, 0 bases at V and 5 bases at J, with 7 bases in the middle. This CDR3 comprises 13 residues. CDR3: CAWSVGGNEKLFF. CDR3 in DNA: TGTGCCTGGAGTGTCGGGGGGAATGAAAAACTGTTTTTT.

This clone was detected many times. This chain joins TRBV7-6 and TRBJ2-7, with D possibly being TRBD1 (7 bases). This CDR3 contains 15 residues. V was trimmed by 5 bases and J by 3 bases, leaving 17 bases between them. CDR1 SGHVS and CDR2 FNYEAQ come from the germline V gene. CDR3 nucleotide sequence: TGTGCCAGCAGCCCTAGGGCGGGACAGCTCTACGAGCAGTACGTC. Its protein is CASSPRAGQLYEQYV.

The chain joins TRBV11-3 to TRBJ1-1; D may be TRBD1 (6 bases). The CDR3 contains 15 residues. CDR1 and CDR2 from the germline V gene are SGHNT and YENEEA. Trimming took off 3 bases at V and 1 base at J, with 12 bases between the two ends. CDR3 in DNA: TGTGCCAGCAGCTTGGGGGCAGATTGGAACACTGAAGCTTTCTTT. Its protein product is CASSLGADWNTEAFF.

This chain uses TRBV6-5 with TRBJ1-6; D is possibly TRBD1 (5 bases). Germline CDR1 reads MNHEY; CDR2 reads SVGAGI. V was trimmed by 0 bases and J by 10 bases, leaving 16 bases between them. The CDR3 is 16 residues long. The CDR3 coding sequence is TGTGCCAGCAGTTACTCGAGGACCACCGGGGGATCACCCCTCCACTTT. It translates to CASSYSRTTGGSPLHF.

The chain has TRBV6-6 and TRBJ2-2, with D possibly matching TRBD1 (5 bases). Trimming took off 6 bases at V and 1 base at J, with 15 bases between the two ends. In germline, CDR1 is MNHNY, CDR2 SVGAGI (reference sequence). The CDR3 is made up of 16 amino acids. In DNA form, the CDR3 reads TGTGCCAGCAGACTCTCCAGGGATTGGAACACCGGGGAGCTGTTTTTT. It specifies CASRLSRDWNTGELFF.

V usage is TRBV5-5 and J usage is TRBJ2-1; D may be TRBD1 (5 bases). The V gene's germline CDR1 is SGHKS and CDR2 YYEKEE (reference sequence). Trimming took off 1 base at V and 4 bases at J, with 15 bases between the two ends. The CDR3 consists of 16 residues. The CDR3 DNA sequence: TGTGCCAGCAGCTTGTCAGTGGGGCTGCGGTACAATGAGCAGTTCTTC. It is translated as CASSLSVGLRYNEQFF.

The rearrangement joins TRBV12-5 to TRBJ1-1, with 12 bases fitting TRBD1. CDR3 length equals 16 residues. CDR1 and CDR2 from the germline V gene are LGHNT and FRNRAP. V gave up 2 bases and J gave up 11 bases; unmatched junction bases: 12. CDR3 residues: CASGLPPGQGAGEAFF. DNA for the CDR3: TGTGCTAGTGGTTTGCCCCCGGGACAGGGGGCCGGGGAGGCTTTCTTT.

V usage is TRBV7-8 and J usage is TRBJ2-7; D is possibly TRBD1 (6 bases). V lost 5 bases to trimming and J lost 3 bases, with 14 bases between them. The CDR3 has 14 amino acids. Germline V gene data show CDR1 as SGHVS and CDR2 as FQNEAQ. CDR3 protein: CASSPTGQSYEQYV. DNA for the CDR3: TGTGCCAGCAGCCCAACGGGACAAAGCTACGAGCAGTACGTC.

This CDR3 is CASSLWHPTDTQYF. CDR3 nucleotides: TGTGCCAGCAGCTTATGGCACCCCACAGATACGCAGTATTTT. This chain uses TRBV11-3 with TRBJ2-3, with no clear D. The CDR3 extends over 14 amino acids. V was cut by 2 bases and J by 2 bases, with 8 bases left in between. Germline CDR1 and CDR2: SGHNT and YENEEA.

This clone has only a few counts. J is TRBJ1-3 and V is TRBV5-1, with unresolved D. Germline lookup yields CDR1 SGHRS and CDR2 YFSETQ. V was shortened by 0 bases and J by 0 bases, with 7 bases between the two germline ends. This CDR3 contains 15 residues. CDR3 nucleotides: TGCGCCAGCAGCTTGGACGTCAGCTCTGGAAACACCATATATTTT. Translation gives CASSLDVSSGNTIYF.